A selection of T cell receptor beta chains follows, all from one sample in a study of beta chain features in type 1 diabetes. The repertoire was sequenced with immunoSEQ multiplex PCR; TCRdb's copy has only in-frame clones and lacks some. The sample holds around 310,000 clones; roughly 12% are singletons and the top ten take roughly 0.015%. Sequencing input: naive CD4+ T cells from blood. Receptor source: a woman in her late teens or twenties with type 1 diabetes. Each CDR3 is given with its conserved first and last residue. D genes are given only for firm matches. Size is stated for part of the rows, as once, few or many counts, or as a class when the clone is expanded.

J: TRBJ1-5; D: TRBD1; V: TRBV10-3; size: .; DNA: TGTGCCATCAGTGAGGGGACAGGGGTTCAGCCCCAGCATTTT; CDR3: CAISEGTGVQPQHF
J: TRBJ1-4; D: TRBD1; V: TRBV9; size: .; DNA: TGTGCCAGCAGCGTACGGTCAGGGGGCGGGGAAAAACTGTTTTTT; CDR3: CASSVRSGGGEKLFF
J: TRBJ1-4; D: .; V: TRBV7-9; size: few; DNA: TGTGCCAGCAGCTCACTCCCTAATGAAAAACTGTTTTTT; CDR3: CASSSLPNEKLFF
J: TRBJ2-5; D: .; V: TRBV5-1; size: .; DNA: TGCGCCAGCAGCTTGTATAATTCTGGGGCAGGGAAGGACCAAGAGACCCAGTACTTC; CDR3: CASSLYNSGAGKDQETQYF
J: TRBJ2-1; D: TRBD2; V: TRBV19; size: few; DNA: TGTGCCAGTAGTATATCGAGCGGGGGTGCCTACAATGAGCAGTTCTTC; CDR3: CASSISSGGAYNEQFF
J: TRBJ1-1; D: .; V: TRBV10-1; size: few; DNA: TGCGCCAGCAGTGATGGTTCAGGGTCCACTGAAGCTTTCTTT; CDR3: CASSDGSGSTEAFF
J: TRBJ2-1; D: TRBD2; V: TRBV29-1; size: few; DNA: TGCAGCGTTGAAGATCCACTTACTAGCGGGGACAATGAGCAGTTCTTC; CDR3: CSVEDPLTSGDNEQFF
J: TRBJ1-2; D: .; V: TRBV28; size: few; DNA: TGTGCCAGCAGTCAACGACAGGTTGATGGCTACACCTTC; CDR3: CASSQRQVDGYTF
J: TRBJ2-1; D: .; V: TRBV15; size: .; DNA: TGTGCCACCAGCAGAGATCTCAGGGGTTTCGATGAGCAGTTCTTC; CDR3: CATSRDLRGFDEQFF
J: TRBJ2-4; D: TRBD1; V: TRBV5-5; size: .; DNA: TGTGCCAGCAGCCCGTGGACAGGGGAGGGAAACATTCAGTACTTC; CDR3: CASSPWTGEGNIQYF
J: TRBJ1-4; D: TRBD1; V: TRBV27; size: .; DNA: TGTGCCAGCAGTCAGACAGGGGTGGTAAGGGAAAAACTGTTTTTT; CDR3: CASSQTGVVREKLFF
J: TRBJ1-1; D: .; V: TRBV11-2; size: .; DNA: TGTGCCAGCAGTACAGGGCTCATGAACACTGAAGCTTTCTTT; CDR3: CASSTGLMNTEAFF
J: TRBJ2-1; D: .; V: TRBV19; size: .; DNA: TGTGCCAGTAGTTCAAGGACTCTGTATGAGCAGTTCTTC; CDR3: CASSSRTLYEQFF
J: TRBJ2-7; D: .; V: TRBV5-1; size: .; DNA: TGCGCCAGCAGCTTGGAAGAGGGCGAGCAGTACTTC; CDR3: CASSLEEGEQYF
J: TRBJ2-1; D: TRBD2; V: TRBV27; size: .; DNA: TGTGCCAGCAGACTAGCGGGAGGAAATGAGCAGTTCTTC; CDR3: CASRLAGGNEQFF
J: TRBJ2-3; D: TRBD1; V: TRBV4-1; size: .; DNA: TGCGCCAGCAGCCAAGATGTTGGACAGGGGACAGATACGCAGTATTTT; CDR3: CASSQDVGQGTDTQYF
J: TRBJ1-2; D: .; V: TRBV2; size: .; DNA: TGTGCCAGCAGTGTTGGAGGGACTTTCTATGGCTACACCTTC; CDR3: CASSVGGTFYGYTF
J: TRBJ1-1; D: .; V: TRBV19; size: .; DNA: TGTGCCAGCTCGGTACTCGTGAACACTGAAGCTTTCTTT; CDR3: CASSVLVNTEAFF
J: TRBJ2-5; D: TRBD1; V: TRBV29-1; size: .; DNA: TGCAGCGTGAAAAGGGACAGGGGACCAGAGACCCAGTACTTC; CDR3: CSVKRDRGPETQYF
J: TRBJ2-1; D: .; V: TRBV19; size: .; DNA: TGTGCCAGTATCGCCAGCTCCTACAATGAGCAGTTCTTC; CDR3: CASIASSYNEQFF
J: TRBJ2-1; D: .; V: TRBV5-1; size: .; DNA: TGCGCCAGCGGAGAAACACCCTGGGGCGATGAGCAGTTCTTC; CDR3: CASGETPWGDEQFF
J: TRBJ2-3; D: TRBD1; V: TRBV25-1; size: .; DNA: TGTGCCAGCAGTGGAGACAGGGGGTCAGATACGCAGTATTTT; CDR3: CASSGDRGSDTQYF
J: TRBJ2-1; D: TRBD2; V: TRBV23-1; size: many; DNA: TGCGCCAGCAGTCAATCTCCTTCTAGCGGTCCTAGCTCCTACAATGAGCAGTTCTTC; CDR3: CASSQSPSSGPSSYNEQFF
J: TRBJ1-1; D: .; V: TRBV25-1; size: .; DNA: TGTGCCAGCAGTGAATGGGTCGGGACAGAAGCTTTCTTT; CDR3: CASSEWVGTEAFF
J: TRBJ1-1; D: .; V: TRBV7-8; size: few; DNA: TGTGCCAGCAGCTTAAGGGGGGGAACTGAAGCTTTCTTT; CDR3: CASSLRGGTEAFF
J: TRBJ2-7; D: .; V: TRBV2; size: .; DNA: TGTGCCAGCACTCGAAACGAGTTCGAGCAGTACTTC; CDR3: CASTRNEFEQYF
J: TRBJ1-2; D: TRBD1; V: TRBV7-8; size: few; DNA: TGTGCCAGCAGCTCCCAGGGGGGAAGTAACTATGGCTACACCTTC; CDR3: CASSSQGGSNYGYTF